This TCR beta chain derives from a study of identical twins listed by TCRdb under 2016. For the wider study: To test whether fetal clonotypes persist, this study deep-sequenced TCR alpha and beta repertoires from monozygotic twins, from unrelated adults of various ages, and from cord blood. To rule out contamination, replicate twin experiments were performed at different times with different library preparation protocols. The paper's findings and limits, for the study overall: In monozygotic twins, out-of-frame TCR alpha sharing was systematically underestimated by recombination models, although the models agreed with sharing between unrelated individuals. Excess twin sharing in beta out-of-frame sequences was weaker because fewer shared sequences lowered the signal-to-noise ratio. Compared with coincidental sharing between unrelated individuals, out-of-frame TCR alpha sequences shared between twins had an excess of sequences with low generation probability. Abundant cord blood beta clonotypes had fewer insertions, young adult naive repertoires showed a similar but weaker trend, and memory repertoires showed no such trend. Because the same donors could not be followed over many years, the conclusions relied on cross-sectional statistical analysis. Invariant T cells such as MAIT and iNKT could partly confound zero-insertion analyses, although diverse VJ usage argued against such confounding for most clonotypes.

Concerning this clonotype: Its antigen is currently not known. No base quality information exists; no much larger clone differs at one position.

The CDR3 spans 15 residues, from the cysteine through the phenylalanine. The kept DNA is CDR3 alone, 45 bases in frame from the first base. As encoded in the germline V gene, CDR1 is SGHTA while CDR2 is FQGNSA. V ends up 5 bases short and J 7 bases short, with an unmatched junction base count of 9. The library was prepared using 5' RACE. Sequencing relied on an Illumina HiSeq 2000. Template switching added a universal primer binding site, and the final cDNA carried a unique molecular identifier that allowed TCR cDNA molecules to be counted accurately. Specific primers in the conserved constant-segment region were used to synthesize first-strand cDNA for TCR alpha and beta chains. To control for contamination, each cDNA library was double barcoded with a SMART-Mk sample barcode plus Illumina barcodes. TruSeq adapter sequences and Illumina sample barcodes were added in two successive PCR steps. Sequencing of the TCR alpha and beta cDNA libraries was done on the Illumina HiSeq platform using custom primers. The authors' analysis ran thus. Unique molecular identifiers were extracted from raw reads with MiGEC, and CDR3 positions were determined with MiXCR. Recombination models were inferred per individual with the repgenHMM and IGoR tools using an EM algorithm. The tcR package in R was used for shared clonotype analysis, with sharing normalized by the product of cloneset sizes. To study raw recombination without the effects of thymic and clonal selection, out-of-frame nonproductive sequences were analyzed. In TCRdb, the public reads were trimmed at Q25 with fastp and aligned with MiXCR, with productive beta chains retained. Every entry covers one CDR3 protein and lists the most common genes and DNA from its rows. TCRdb's processing, not the authors' own work, is the source of the V and J calls. This sample lists roughly 710,000 distinct CDR3 sequences; around 6% were detected once. Around 2% of the sample is in the top ten clones.

All donors were healthy Caucasians. The study also sequenced three unrelated non-twin adults: a male aged 18 to 30, a male aged 50 to 60 and a female aged 50 to 60. Miltenyi CD45RO+ enrichment and human naive T-cell isolation kits were used to isolate memory (CD45RO+) and naive T cells from PBMC. The chain joins TRBV7-2 to TRBJ2-2; 8 bases in the middle match TRBD2. The sequence was collected from a young man in good health. Sequenced sample: naive T cells sorted from blood. The cell subset or site label corresponds to: cells isolated with a human naive T-cell isolation kit. The CDR3 protein sequence reads: CASSPSSGFLGELFF. The DNA reads TGTGCCAGCAGCCCCTCTAGCGGGTTTCTCGGGGAGCTGTTTTTT. This CDR3, with the reference TRBV7-2 and TRBJ2-2 proteins standing in past its ends, gives the full variable domain GAGVSQSPSNKVTEKGKDVELRCDPISGHTALYWYRQSLGQGLEFLIYFQGNSAPDKSGLPSDRFSAERTGGSVSTLTIQRTQQEDSAVYLCASSPSSGFLGELFFGEGSRLTVL.